This is a list of T cell receptor beta chains from one sample in a study of T-cell memory formation after mild COVID-19. TCRdb processed the 5' RACE reads anew with MiXCR; each CDR3 protein has one entry. This table holds 25,000 to 35,000 distinct CDR3 sequences, around 7% found once. Sequenced input: PBMCs or a T cell subset sorted from them (not recorded which). The receptors here all came from an adult woman who had mild COVID-19 (a few samples of this study predate the infection). Cell type and time point are not known. Each CDR3 is given without its conserved first and last residue. A D gene is named only where the DNA matches it firmly.

-	TRBJ1-5	TRBV6-5	ASSYSGRHNQPQH
TRBD2	TRBJ2-1	TRBV20-1	SAAGGSSYNEQF
-	TRBJ1-1	TRBV20-1	SASDPMRVGTEAF
TRBD2	TRBJ2-3	TRBV2	ASSPRGTSGYTDTQY
TRBD2	TRBJ2-5	TRBV24-1	ATSDPAGGPFLAQETQY
-	TRBJ2-5	TRBV12-3/TRBV12-4	ASSPSHRGGQETQY
TRBD2	TRBJ2-1	TRBV11-3	ASSLVVPREGWYNEQF
TRBD1	TRBJ1-1	TRBV30	AWRRQGEAF
TRBD2	TRBJ2-2	TRBV3-1	ASSQELAAGANTGELF
-	TRBJ1-1	TRBV21-1	ASSKIFGRGGCRRTEAF
TRBD1	TRBJ2-7	TRBV18	ASSQDRGKYEQY
-	TRBJ2-3	TRBV19	ASSIDVRATDTQY
TRBD2	TRBJ2-1	TRBV11-2	ASSRTSVQSSYNEQF
-	TRBJ2-4	TRBV7-9	ASSLSGLLLAKNIQY
TRBD1	TRBJ1-6	TRBV12-3/TRBV12-4	ASSQGQRNSPLH
TRBD2	TRBJ2-3	TRBV20-1	SARATSGGSDTQY
-	TRBJ1-1	TRBV4-2	ASSQDYSNTEAF
-	TRBJ2-5	TRBV6-4	ASSDSGGPQETQY
-	TRBJ1-3	TRBV12-3/TRBV12-4	ASSTGYQDTIY
TRBD1	TRBJ2-7	TRBV20-1	SARGTGDYEQY
-	TRBJ2-7	TRBV27	ASKQEPSSYEQY
-	TRBJ2-7	TRBV3-1	ASSQGGHSSQY
-	TRBJ2-1	TRBV18	ASSPRTRTDEQF
-	TRBJ2-7	TRBV7-9	ASSGEVDSGSYEQY
TRBD2	TRBJ2-7	TRBV20-1	SARDYLAGVGEQY
TRBD1	TRBJ1-2	TRBV11-1	ASSSDRGDYGYT
TRBD2	TRBJ2-3	TRBV7-2	ASSLGGGPDTQY
TRBD2	TRBJ2-1	TRBV12-3/TRBV12-4	ASTRASGGAGEQF
TRBD1	TRBJ2-7	TRBV13	ASSASGQAYEQY
TRBD1	TRBJ1-1	TRBV4-2	ASSQAQTGGNTEAF
-	TRBJ2-6	TRBV27	ASSLRATSGANVLT
TRBD2	TRBJ2-1	TRBV2	ASKSRTSGSNEQF
TRBD2	TRBJ2-1	TRBV7-2	ASSISGGTYNEQF
-	TRBJ1-2	TRBV5-8	ASSLAGGPAGYT
TRBD2	TRBJ2-7	TRBV25-1	ASSGERDSSSYEQY
-	TRBJ1-1	TRBV24-1	ATSDPSTPNTEAF
TRBD1	TRBJ1-5	TRBV7-6	ASSPHDRGLGQPQH
TRBD2	TRBJ2-7	TRBV4-2	ASSLPGGEYEQY
-	TRBJ1-1	TRBV20-1	SARRNTEAF
-	TRBJ2-2	TRBV11-2	ASSPQGNTGELF
TRBD2	TRBJ2-5	TRBV20-1	SAYEREGPLETQY
-	TRBJ2-3	TRBV7-7	ASSLAVLRVRGQY
TRBD1	TRBJ1-1	TRBV18	ASSEQTGVNTEAF